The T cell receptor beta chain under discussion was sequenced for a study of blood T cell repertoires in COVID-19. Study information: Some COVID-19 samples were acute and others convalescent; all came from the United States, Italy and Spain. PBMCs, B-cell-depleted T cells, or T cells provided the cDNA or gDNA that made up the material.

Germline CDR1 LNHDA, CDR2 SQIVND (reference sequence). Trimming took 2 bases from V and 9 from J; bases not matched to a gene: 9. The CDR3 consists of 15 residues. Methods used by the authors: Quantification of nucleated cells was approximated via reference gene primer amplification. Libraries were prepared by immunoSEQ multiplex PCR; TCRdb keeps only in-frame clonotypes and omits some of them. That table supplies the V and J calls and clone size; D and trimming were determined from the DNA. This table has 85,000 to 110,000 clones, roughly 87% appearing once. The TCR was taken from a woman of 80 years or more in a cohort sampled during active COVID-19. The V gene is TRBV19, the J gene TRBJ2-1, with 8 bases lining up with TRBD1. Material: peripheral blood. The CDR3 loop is CASSIFSTGDGEQFF. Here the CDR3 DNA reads TGTGCCAGTAGTATATTCTCGACAGGGGACGGTGAGCAGTTCTTC. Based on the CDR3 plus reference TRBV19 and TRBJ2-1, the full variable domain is DGGITQSPKYLFRKEGQNVTLSCEQNLNHDAMYWYRQDPGQGLRLIYYSQIVNDFQKGDIAEGYSVSREKKESFPLTVTSAQKNPTAFYLCASSIFSTGDGEQFFGPGTRLTVL.